This T cell receptor beta chain derives from a study of human T cells and chemical hapten exposure. Study-wide points: The study found expanded TCRs formed significantly more large CDR3 similarity clusters than controls. Once DPC sensitization occurred, TCRs above 1 in 1000 frequency showed no change.

TCRdb itself ran the RACE reads through MiXCR, one entry per CDR3 protein. The top ten clones hold 2.6% of a sample with some 360,000 distinct CDR3 sequences, 4.5% to 5.5% of them seen once. Documented time point: pre-sensitization, week 0. Treatment in this sample: therapeutic diphenylcyclopropenone sensitization with weekly scalp DPC. Prior to application of each patch test, blood was drawn. Total RNA was isolated from unfractionated whole blood. There are many counts of this clonotype. Its antigen is still unknown. This CDR3 contains 16 residues. V was clipped by 6 bases and J by 0 bases; unmatched bases: 11. Germline loops: CDR1 SQVTM, CDR2 ANQGSEA.

Sequenced here: whole blood, sampled in connection with sensitization to the hapten diphenylcyclopropenone (DPC). The TCR originated in a woman between 50 and 59 years old with alopecia areata. Some clones in this sample may be carry-over from other donors' samples. The V gene is TRBV29-1, the J gene TRBJ2-1; 7 bases agree with TRBD2. The CDR3 loop is CSVAPNSGSSYNEQFF. The CDR3 DNA follows: TGCAGCGTCGCCCCAAATAGCGGGTCCTCCTACAATGAGCAGTTCTTC.